This record concerns one T cell receptor beta chain sequence. The target antigen is unknown. The data were obtained in a study of T cell responses to AZD1222 COVID-19 vaccine. CDR1 is MDHEN, CDR2 SYDVKM, per germline. The V and J ends lost 6 bases and 3 bases respectively, with 11 bases between them. There are 13 residues in the CDR3. The table came from immunoSEQ multiplex PCR; TCRdb's copy has only in-frame clones and leaves some out. The sample has 100,000 to 150,000 clones; 90% are singletons. Whole-study results and caveats: After two AZD1222 doses, spike-specific TCR breadth and depth rose versus day 0. Reports indicate that nearly half of spike-specific TCRs are directed at unmutated variant regions. The donors showed a predominance of white British ancestry and of females, with possible underestimation of clonal diversity.

The receptor comes from an adult in good health. The chain is built from TRBV28 and TRBJ1-2; D unresolved. Sequenced material: peripheral blood, taken on day 0 of MenACWY control vaccination. The CDR3 loop is CASSETQYYGYTF. CDR3 bases: TGTGCCAGCAGCGAAACCCAATACTATGGCTACACCTTC.